Below, 25 T cell receptor beta chains from the same sample are listed, as sequenced in a study of Graves' ophthalmopathy and Graves' hyperthyroidism. Amplification of TCR beta CDR3 regions used RNA transcripts. HTBI primers primed a first-round RT-PCR, and a second-round multiplex PCR followed. TCRdb processed the multiplex PCR reads anew with MiXCR; each CDR3 protein has one entry. Counted here are about 620,000 distinct CDR3 sequences, 22% occurring once; the ten biggest clones make up 7.1%. Sequenced material: peripheral blood. Receptors were obtained from a woman between 18 and 29 years old with stable Graves' hyperthyroidism. Some clones in this sample may be carry-over from other donors' samples.

This clonotype was counted many times. V and J are TRBV27 and TRBJ2-4, with TRBD1 identical over 7 bases. The CDR3 is 18 residues long. Germline trimming cut 4 bases from V and 1 base from J; bases unmatched to any gene: 13. Looked up from germline, CDR1 is MNHEY and CDR2 is SMNVEV (reference sequence). The CDR3 bases are TGTGCCAGCAGTTCACTCATGGACCCGGACAGGGCCAAAAACATTCAGTACTTC. Translated, it gives CASSSLMDPDRAKNIQYF.

This clonotype appeared many times. The chain uses TRBV13 and TRBJ1-2; maybe TRBD1 (6 bases). V was clipped by 5 bases and J by 0 bases, with 16 bases between them. CDR1 is PRHDT and CDR2 is FYEKMQ in the germline V gene (reference sequence). The CDR3 runs 16 residues. CDR3 coding DNA: TGTGCCAGCAGCGCCTTGGCAGGGGATGCTAACTATGGCTACACCTTC. Amino acids: CASSALAGDANYGYTF.

The V gene is TRBV6-1, the J gene TRBJ2-7; TRBD1 agrees at 7 bases. The CDR3 loop spans 15 amino acids. CDR1 and CDR2 from the germline V gene are MNHNS and SASEGT. Losses at the gene ends were 6 bases for V and 1 base for J; bases not matched to a gene: 9. The CDR3 is CASRGGQASSYEQYF. Written as DNA, the CDR3 is TGTGCCAGCAGGGGTGGACAGGCGTCTTCCTACGAGCAGTACTTC.

Worth noting for this clonotype: A clone one base away is much larger, so this may be a read error. V usage is TRBV20-1 and J usage is TRBJ2-2, with D possibly being TRBD1 or TRBD2 (5 bases each). The germline V gene encodes CDR1 DFQATT and CDR2 SNEGSKA (reference sequence). The CDR3 sequence is 16 residues long. CDR3 sequence reads: CSARGRHRLNTGDLFF. As DNA, the CDR3 is TGCAGTGCTAGAGGTCGGCACAGGTTAAACACCGGGGATCTGTTTTTT.

There are many counts of this clonotype. The junction does not match germline at one end; this may be a read error. CDR3: CASGLGVWRYIQYF. The CDR3, as DNA: TGTGCCAGCGGTTTGGGGGTTTGGAGGTACATTCAGTACTTC. The chain couples TRBV28 to TRBJ2-4; the D call may be TRBD1 or TRBD2 (5 bases each). Germline lookup yields CDR1 MDHEN and CDR2 SYDVKM. CDR3 size: 14 residues.

This clonotype was seen a few times. The chain carries TRBV24-1 and TRBJ2-3; the D gene could be TRBD1 or TRBD2 (5 bases each). The V end was cut by 0 bases, the J end by 2 bases, with 8 bases between. This CDR3 contains 15 residues. Germline V gene lookup returns CDR1 KGHDR and CDR2 SFDVKD. The CDR3 protein is CATSDLGTDTDTQYF. CDR3 nucleotide sequence: TGTGCCACCAGTGATTTGGGGACCGACACAGATACGCAGTATTTT.

In its sample, this clonotype was seen a few times. The rearrangement links TRBV6-1 to TRBJ2-2; D may be TRBD1 (7 bases). This CDR3 has 16 amino acids. With 4 bases removed from V and 5 bases from J, the gap between germline ends came to 17 bases. CDR1 is MNHNS, CDR2 SASEGT, per germline. CDR3 DNA: TGTGCCAGCAGTGGACCCGGAGGGGGCGAAACCGGGGAGCTGTTTTTT. Its protein is CASSGPGGGETGELFF.

This sequence joins TRBV6-5 and TRBJ2-2; 10 nucleotides align to TRBD2. In germline, CDR1 is MNHEY, CDR2 SVGAGI. This CDR3 is 17 amino acids long. With V trimmed by 1 base and J by 4 bases, 6 bases remained unmatched. As DNA, the CDR3 is TGTGCCAGCAGTTACTTAGCGGGAGGTCGGGGCACCGGGGAGCTGTTTTTT. It translates to CASSYLAGGRGTGELFF.

In its sample, this clonotype was seen a few times. The V and J genes are TRBV6-2 or TRBV6-3 and TRBJ2-7; D is uncertain. The CDR3 is made up of 11 amino acids. The V and J ends lost 5 bases and 5 bases respectively, with 7 bases between them. Germline V gives CDR1 MNHEY, CDR2 SVGEGT. This chain's CDR3 is CASSRKHEQYF. The CDR3 DNA reads as TGTGCCAGCAGTAGGAAGCACGAGCAGTACTTC.

The chain is built from TRBV30 and TRBJ2-2, with D maybe TRBD1 (6 bases). Germline V lookup: CDR1 GTSNPN, CDR2 SVGIG (reference sequence). The CDR3 spans 10 residues. V was shortened by 7 bases and J by 13 bases, with 13 bases between the two germline ends. CDR3 sequence reads: CAFRGSGLFF. The CDR3 DNA reads as TGTGCCTTCAGGGGTTCGGGGCTGTTTTTT.

The J gene is TRBJ1-2, the V gene TRBV12-3 or TRBV12-4; tentative D call: TRBD1 (5 bases). The CDR3 is 15 residues long. The V end was cut by 5 bases, the J end by 1 base, with 14 bases between. The DNA for the CDR3 is TGTGCCAGCAGTGCCAGACAGAATTATAACTATGGCTACACCTTC. It is translated as CASSARQNYNYGYTF.

The chain has TRBV11-1 and TRBJ2-2; D uncertain. Germline CDR1 SGHAT, CDR2 FQDESV (reference sequence). The V and J ends lost 3 bases and 1 base respectively, with 12 bases between them. This CDR3 is built from 16 residues. CDR3 sequence: CASSFIHRGNTGELFF. The CDR3, as DNA: TGTGCCAGCAGCTTCATACACAGAGGGAACACCGGGGAGCTGTTTTTT. Full variable domain (outside the CDR3, taken from reference TRBV11-1 and TRBJ2-2): EAEVAQSPRYKITEKSQAVAFWCDPISGHATLYWYRQILGQGPELLVQFQDESVVDDSQLPKDRFSAERLKGVDSTLKIQPAELGDSAMYLCASSFIHRGNTGELFFGEGSRLTVL.

This clonotype came up a few times. The V and J genes are TRBV2 and TRBJ2-5; 8 bases line up with TRBD2. Germline assignment: CDR1 SNHLY and CDR2 FYNNEI. The CDR3 sequence is 14 residues long. J was trimmed by 5 bases and V by 6 bases; bases with no gene match: 8. The CDR3 DNA follows: TGTGCCAGCAGCGAAAGCGGGGGTTCGGAGACCCAGTACTTC. Protein sequence: CASSESGGSETQYF. The full variable domain, rest sourced from reference TRBV2 and TRBJ2-5, is EPEVTQTPSHQVTQMGQEVILRCVPISNHLYFYWYRQILGQKVEFLVSFYNNEISEKSEIFDDQFSVERPDGSNFTLKIRSTKLEDSAMYFCASSESGGSETQYFGPGTRLLVL.

V usage is TRBV15 and J usage is TRBJ1-5; 9 bases are shared with TRBD1. Trimming at V came to 5 bases and at J to 4 bases, leaving 3 bases not matched to a gene. The CDR3 spans 14 residues. Per germline, CDR1 LNHNV and CDR2 YYDKDF (reference sequence). CDR3 region: CATSYRGPNQPQHF. The CDR3 bases are TGTGCCACCAGCTACAGGGGGCCTAATCAGCCCCAGCATTTT.

This clonotype was seen many times. This chain connects TRBV7-2 to TRBJ2-6, with 7 bases aligning to TRBD1. Unmatched junction bases numbered 7, after V lost 2 bases and J lost 0 bases. The germline V gene encodes CDR1 SGHTA and CDR2 FQGNSA. This CDR3 has 18 amino acids. The CDR3 loop is CASSLSDRTSSGANVLTF. CDR3 nucleotide sequence: TGTGCCAGCAGCTTATCGGACAGGACGAGCTCTGGGGCCAACGTCCTGACTTTC.

As regards this clonotype: One end of the junction is discordant with germline, which a read error may explain. The rearrangement uses TRBV12-3 or TRBV12-4 and TRBJ1-6; D possibly corresponds to TRBD1 (6 bases). This CDR3 has 13 residues. CDR3 sequence reads: CVSSIQGNSPLHF. CDR3 nucleotides: TGTGTCAGCAGCATACAGGGTAATTCACCCCTCCACTTT.

The chain joins TRBV5-1 to TRBJ2-7, with D unresolved. V lost 0 bases to trimming and J lost 2 bases, with 9 bases between them. This CDR3 region has 14 residues. CDR1 and CDR2 from the germline V gene are SGHRS and YFSETQ. CDR3 in amino acids: CASSLGTATYEQYF. In DNA, the CDR3 is TGCGCCAGCAGCTTGGGTACAGCTACCTACGAGCAGTACTTC.

This clonotype has just a few counts. V gene TRBV7-9 combines with J gene TRBJ1-1; the match to TRBD1 covers 7 bases. Looked up from germline, CDR1 is SEHNR and CDR2 is FQNEAQ (reference sequence). Trimming took 5 bases from V and 2 from J; bases not matched to a gene: 8. The CDR3 length is 15 residues. CDR3 DNA: TGTGCCAGCAGCGTATGGGACAGCCAAAACACTGAAGCTTTCTTT. It encodes CASSVWDSQNTEAFF.

This clonotype was seen many times. An end of the junction does not agree with germline; a read error may underlie this. The J gene is TRBJ2-5, the V gene TRBV7-3; D perhaps matches TRBD2 (6 bases). CDR1 and CDR2 (germline): SGHTA, FQGTGA. There are 14 residues in the CDR3. The CDR3 DNA sequence: TGTGCCAGCAGATTAAAACGGGGACTGGAGACCCAGTACTTC. Encoded protein: CASRLKRGLETQYF.

Ten or more counts support this clonotype. The CDR3 loop reads CASRHTGQGAFF. CDR3 bases: TGTGCCAGCAGACATACCGGACAGGGGGCTTTCTTT. The chain links TRBV6-1 to TRBJ1-1, with 9 positions matching TRBD1. Germline CDR1 and CDR2: MNHNS and SASEGT. The CDR3 loop spans 12 amino acids. The J segment lost 11 bases and the V segment lost 6 bases, leaving 7 bases of the junction unmatched.

V and J are TRBV6-1 and TRBJ2-5; TRBD2 matches at 7 bases. The ends lost 0 bases at V and 3 bases at J; junction bases unmatched: 7. The CDR3 sequence is 16 residues long. The V gene's germline CDR1 is MNHNS and CDR2 SASEGT. CDR3 region: CASSEAWGGAEETQYF. CDR3 sequence (DNA): TGTGCCAGCAGTGAAGCGTGGGGAGGGGCGGAAGAGACCCAGTACTTC.

The chain joins TRBV2 to TRBJ1-5; a possible D gene is TRBD1 (6 bases). Germline CDR1 and CDR2: SNHLY and FYNNEI. The CDR3 is 13 residues long. V was cut by 8 bases and J by 3 bases, with 11 bases left in between. The CDR3: CASQGGVNQPQHF. DNA for the CDR3: TGTGCCAGCCAAGGGGGAGTCAATCAGCCCCAGCATTTT.

J is TRBJ2-7 and V is TRBV13, with TRBD2 matching over 11 bases. The germline CDR1 and CDR2 sequences are PRHDT and FYEKMQ (reference sequence). CDR3 length: 15 amino acids. Unmatched junction bases numbered 3, after V lost 5 bases and J lost 0 bases. The CDR3 DNA reads as TGTGCCAGCAGCGGGACTAGCGGCCTCTCCTACGAGCAGTACTTC. It translates to CASSGTSGLSYEQYF.

The sample holds many counts of this clonotype. The rearrangement joins TRBV2 to TRBJ2-7; a weak D match, TRBD1 (6 bases). CDR1 and CDR2 from the germline V gene are SNHLY and FYNNEI. CDR3 length equals 14 residues. Trimming took off 4 bases at V and 1 base at J, with 11 bases between the two ends. This CDR3 is CASSGLGQSYEQYF. CDR3 nucleotides: TGTGCCAGCAGTGGCCTTGGACAGTCCTACGAGCAGTACTTC.

This clonotype has just a few counts. The chain employs TRBV29-1 and TRBJ2-7; TRBD1 matches 10 bases. CDR3 length: 14 residues. Germline trimming cut 7 bases from V and 3 bases from J; bases unmatched to any gene: 9. From germline, CDR1 is SQVTM and CDR2 ANQGSEA. The CDR3 reads CSARLRDRGYEQYF. CDR3 nucleotides: TGCAGCGCCCGCCTCCGGGACAGGGGCTACGAGCAGTACTTC.